This T cell receptor beta chain is drawn from a study of response to subunit inactivated influenza vaccine (dated 2018 in TCRdb). With regard to the full study: To follow how T cells responded to a trivalent subunit inactivated influenza vaccine, the researchers relied on deep quantitative profiling of the T cell receptor repertoire.

Unmatched junction bases come to 13, with V trimmed by 0 bases and J by 5 bases. CDR1 is given as KGHDR and CDR2 as SFDVKD, both from the germline V gene. The CDR3 numbers 19 residues from cysteine through phenylalanine. The CDR3 DNA has 57 bases and is translated from base 1. This clonotype showed up just a few times. Which antigen it targets is not known. Base qualities were left out, and no much larger clone turns up one base away. The paper's findings and limits, for the study overall: It was suggested by the authors that each seasonal influenza vaccination may recruit only a limited number of new T cells.

The protocol used for the library was RT-PCR. The instrument given in TCRdb is Illumina HiSeq 2500. The public reads were quality trimmed at Q25 with fastp and then assembled into clones with MiXCR by TCRdb, keeping productive beta chains. Rows matching on CDR3 protein sequence are summarized as one entry with the most common DNA and genes. Within this sample are 450,000 to 700,000 distinct CDR3 sequences, with 13% to 15% of them counted one time only. The ten biggest clones cover 11% of the sample. The source of this sequence is a middle-aged man who received an inactivated influenza vaccine. Donor details come from another sample of the same person, matched by shared clones. The specimen was PBMCs from blood, collected about 12 days after vaccination. The chain joins TRBV24-1 to TRBJ2-2, with 8 junctional bases fitting TRBD1. The DNA is TGTGCCACCAGTGATTTGCAGGGGGCAGGGGGCGCAGGGACCGGGGAGCTGTTTTTT. This translates into CATSDLQGAGGAGTGELFF.